The text below deals with one T cell receptor (beta chain). CDR3 length equals 18 residues. CDR1 and CDR2 from the germline V gene are SGHRS and YFSETQ. Trimming removed 3 bases from V and 0 bases from J; junction bases left unmatched: 8. This specimen comes from a study of CD8 T cells in ankylosing spondylitis. Each CDR3 protein is one row after TCRdb ran MiXCR on the 5' RACE reads. This sample has tens of thousands of distinct CDR3 sequences; approximately 30% occur once, and the top ten carry roughly three fifths. This sequence originates from a male donor with ankylosing spondylitis or in good health (not recorded which). The sample taken for sequencing was blood, either unsorted or a sorted T cell fraction (not recorded which). The rearrangement joins TRBV5-1 to TRBJ2-6; 8 bases line up with TRBD1. CDR3 residues: CASSYTGTGASGANVLTF. In DNA form, the CDR3 reads TGCGCCAGCAGCTATACCGGGACAGGCGCCTCTGGGGCCAACGTCCTGACTTTC.